This T cell receptor (beta chain) was profiled in a study of CD8 T cells in Susac syndrome. TCR beta from blood CD8+ and CD4+ T cells was sequenced. The multiple sclerosis control group comprised treatment-naive patients with stable or active relapsing-remitting disease. TEMRA cells were FACS-enriched, with CD8+ and CD4+ T cells isolated negatively. Reverse transcription of about 0.5 to 1 ug RNA used random hexamers. Across 54 Vbeta and 13 Jbeta, immunoSEQ multiplex PCR amplified TCR beta CDR3. MiXCR was run by TCRdb on the immunoSEQ multiplex PCR reads, yielding one entry per CDR3 protein. This table has about 200,000 distinct CDR3 sequences, about 94% appearing once. This clonotype was obtained from a human donor with multiple sclerosis. The sample taken for sequencing was CD4+ T cells from PBMCs.

The chain's CDR3 is CASSSQGGETQYF. CDR3 nucleotide sequence: TGTGCCAGCAGCTCCCAAGGGGGGGAGACCCAGTACTTC. The chain combines TRBV7-2 with TRBJ2-5; D tentatively fits TRBD1 or TRBD2 (6 bases each). V lost 4 bases and J lost 5, with 11 bases in between. Per the germline V gene, CDR1 is SGHTA and CDR2 is FQGNSA. This CDR3 region has 13 residues.